This T cell receptor (beta chain) was sequenced in a study of T cell responses to AZD1222 COVID-19 vaccine (dated by TCRdb to the early 2020s). Study-wide context: AZD1222 recipients given second doses at about 4 weeks or at about 12 weeks were pooled, since spike-specific TCR depth and breadth were not found to differ between the two schedules. A total of about 240 trial participants underwent TCR sequencing, of whom 200 to 220 received two doses of AZD1222 and about 25 received two doses of the MenACWY control vaccine. Trial participants were enrolled into age subgroups of 18-55, 56-69 and 70-plus years, which contained 148, 28 and 57 TCR-sequenced participants, respectively. Paper-wide results and their limitations: Because no samples from the day 14 peak response were available, repertoires could be characterized only after the peak T cell response. Epitopes outside the regions mutated in the B.1.351 and B.1.1.7 variants were reportedly recognized by nearly half of the unique spike-specific TCRs. Conclusions about previously exposed vaccinees are limited because only five or six AZD1222 recipients were SARS-CoV-2 seropositive at baseline. Participants were mostly white British and included more females than males, and it was suggested by the authors that clonal diversity may have been underestimated. Spike-specific TCR breadth and depth rose significantly after two AZD1222 doses compared with day 0 and with MenACWY recipients. The 56-69-year group was small, and its depth increase did not reach significance, likely because of low power. The whole spike protein was spanned by vaccine-associated CD4 TCRs, and dominant responses were seen in regions 160-218 and 743-854.

The CDR3 regions of human TCRbeta chains were analyzed by immunosequencing. Per the original workflow: Repertoire TCRs were matched against a reference library of SARS-CoV-2-specific TCRs generated with the MIRA antigen-specificity platform. Breadth was defined as the fraction of unique TCRs that were SARS-CoV-2-associated, and depth was defined as the fraction of total T cells that were SARS-CoV-2-associated. Using the MIRA data, each spike-specific TCR was assigned both to the spike region to which the TCR was reactive and to a CD4 or CD8 class. Log10-transformed breadth and depth values were compared by one-way ANOVA with Sidak's multiple comparisons tests. Here the immuneACCESS table is served through TCRdb, limited to in-frame sequences with V and J called. Missing clones are a known gap in these copies; in checked studies unresolved V genes cover under half, and the rest lacks a known reason. That table furnishes V, J and clone size, whereas the DNA furnished D and trimming. Present in this sample are some 130,000 clones, roughly 85% of which were seen just once. The ten most abundant clones make up under 2% of the sample.

In light of the paper, this sample's time point label describes: baseline before first vaccination. Samples from vaccinated people were obtained from the UK trials COV001 and COV002, which included a single-blind randomized controlled phase 2/3 trial of AZD1222 (ChAdOx1 nCoV-19) in healthy adults. Trial participant PBMC samples were collected at day 0 and day 28 after the second dose for TCRbeta chain sequencing. To note about this clone: The clone's antigen remains unknown. Base-call qualities are not available, and no considerably larger clone is one nucleotide away.

V is cut by 3 bases and J by 4 bases, and the space between the germline ends is 16 bases. Per the germline V gene, KGHSH is the CDR1 and LQKENI is the CDR2. The CDR3 runs 16 amino acids, cysteine and phenylalanine included. Only CDR3 DNA remains: 48 bases, in frame from the first base. This sequence was found in an adult in good health. The sample consisted of peripheral blood, taken on day 0 of AZD1222 vaccination. The chain uses TRBV18 and TRBJ1-5, with an unclear D gene assignment. The DNA sequence is as follows: TGTGCCAGCTCACCGGATCAACTAATAGGAAATCAGCCCCAGCATTTT. It is translated as CASSPDQLIGNQPQHF.